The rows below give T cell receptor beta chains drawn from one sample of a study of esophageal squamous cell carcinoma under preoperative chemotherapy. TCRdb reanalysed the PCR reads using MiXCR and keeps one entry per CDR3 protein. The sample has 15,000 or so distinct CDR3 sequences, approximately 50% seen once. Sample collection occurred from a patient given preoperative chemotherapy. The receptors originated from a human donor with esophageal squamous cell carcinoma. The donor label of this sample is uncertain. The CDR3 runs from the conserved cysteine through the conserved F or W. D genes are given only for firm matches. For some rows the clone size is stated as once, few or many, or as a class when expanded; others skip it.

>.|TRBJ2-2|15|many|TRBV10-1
TGCGCCAGCAGTGGACTACTAGGGGCAACCGGGGAGCTGTTTTTT
CASSGLLGATGELFF
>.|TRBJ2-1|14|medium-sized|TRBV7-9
TGTGCCAGCAGCTACCCCCGGGACATAAATGAGCAGTTCTTC
CASSYPRDINEQFF
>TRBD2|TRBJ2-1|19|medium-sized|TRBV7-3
TGTGCCAGCAGCTTAAGTAGCGGGAGGTGGGGCCCTAGAGGCAATGAGCAGTTCTTC
CASSLSSGRWGPRGNEQFF
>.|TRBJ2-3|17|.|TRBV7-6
TGTGCCAGCAGCTTGGGGCTCGGGGGAGATACCACAGATACGCAGTATTTT
CASSLGLGGDTTDTQYF
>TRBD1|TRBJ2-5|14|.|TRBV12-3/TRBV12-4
TGTGCCAGTACAGGGGATCGGCAACAAGAGACCCAGTACTTC
CASTGDRQQETQYF
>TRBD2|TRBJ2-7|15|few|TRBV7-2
TGTGCCAGCAGTCGGCTAGCGGTTAGGTTCTACGAGCAGTACTTC
CASSRLAVRFYEQYF
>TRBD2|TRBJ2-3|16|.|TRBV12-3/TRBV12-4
TGTGCCAGCAGTTTGAGCGGGAGGAGTCTCACAGATACGCAGTATTTT
CASSLSGRSLTDTQYF
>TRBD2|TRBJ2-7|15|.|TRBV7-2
TGTGCCAGCAGCTTAGTTCTAGCGGGGTCCCGCGAGCAGTACTTC
CASSLVLAGSREQYF
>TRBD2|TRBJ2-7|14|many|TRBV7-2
TGTGCCAGCAGCTTAGGACTAGCAAAGGGCGAGCAGTACTTC
CASSLGLAKGEQYF
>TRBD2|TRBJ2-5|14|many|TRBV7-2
TGTGCCAGCAGCTTAGGCGGGAGTGCTGAGACCCAGTACTTC
CASSLGGSAETQYF
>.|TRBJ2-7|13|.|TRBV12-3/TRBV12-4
TGTGCCAGCAGTTTAGTCGGTCCCTACGAGCAGTACTTC
CASSLVGPYEQYF
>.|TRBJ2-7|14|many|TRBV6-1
TGTGCCAGCAGTCGGATTGCCGGCTACAATGAGCAGTACTTC
CASSRIAGYNEQYF
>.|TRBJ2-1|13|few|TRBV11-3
TGTGCCAGCAGCTTAGGGGGGGCCAATGAGCAGTTCTTC
CASSLGGANEQFF
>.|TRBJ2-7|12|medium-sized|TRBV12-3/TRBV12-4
TGTGCCAGCAGTTTAGCGCAGAGGGAGCAGTACTTC
CASSLAQREQYF
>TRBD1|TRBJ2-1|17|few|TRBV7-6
TGTGCCAGCAGCTTGGGGAGGACAGGGTCATCCAAAAACATTCAGTTCTTC
CASSLGRTGSSKNIQFF
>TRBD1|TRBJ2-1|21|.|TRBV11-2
TGTGCCAGCAGCACCACGAAACCGGGACAGGGGGTGGTAGGGGGCTACAATGAGCAGTTCTTC
CASSTTKPGQGVVGGYNEQFF
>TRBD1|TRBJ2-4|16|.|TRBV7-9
TGTGCCAGCAGCTTAGCGAATCGGACAGGGGGGAACATTCAGTACTTC
CASSLANRTGGNIQYF
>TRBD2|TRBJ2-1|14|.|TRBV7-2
TGTGCCAGCCTAGGACTAGCGGCGCCAGATGAGCAGTTCTTC
CASLGLAAPDEQFF
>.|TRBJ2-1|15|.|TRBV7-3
TGTGCCAGCAGCCCTTACCCTTGGACTCTCAATGAGCAGTTCTTC
CASSPYPWTLNEQFF
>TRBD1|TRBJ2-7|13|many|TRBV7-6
TGTGCCAGCAGCTCGGGACAGGACTACGAGCAGTACTTC
CASSSGQDYEQYF
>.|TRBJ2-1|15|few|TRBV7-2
TGTGCCAGCAGCCCTAAGAGCTGGGGATACAATGAGCAGTTCTTC
CASSPKSWGYNEQFF
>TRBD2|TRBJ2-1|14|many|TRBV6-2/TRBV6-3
TGTGCCAGCAGTACCTTAGCGGGAGCCAATGAGCAGTTCTTC
CASSTLAGANEQFF
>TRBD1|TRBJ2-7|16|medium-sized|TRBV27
TGTGCCAGCAGTTTAACCCTAGGGACAGGGGGCGTCGAGCAGTACTTC
CASSLTLGTGGVEQYF
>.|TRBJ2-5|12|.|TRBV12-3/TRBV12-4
TGTGCCAGCGCAGCGGATGAAGAGACCCAGTACTTC
CASAADEETQYF
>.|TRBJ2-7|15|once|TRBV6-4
TGTGCCAGCAAGTCTCGACAGCCGAGCTCCTACGAGCAGTACTTC
CASKSRQPSSYEQYF
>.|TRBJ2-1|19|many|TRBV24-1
TGTGCCACCAGTGACTCTGGCAGGGTGGGGGGATTTCCTACATATGAGCAGTTCTTC
CATSDSGRVGGFPTYEQFF
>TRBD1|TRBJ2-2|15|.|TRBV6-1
TGTGCCAGCAGAACCGGACAGGGGGACACCGAGACGCAGTTTTTT
CASRTGQGDTETQFF
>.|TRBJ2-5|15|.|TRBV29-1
TGCAGCGTTGAAGATTGGGCCAGAGATAGTGGGACCCAGTACTTC
CSVEDWARDSGTQYF
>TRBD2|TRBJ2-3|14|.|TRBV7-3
TGTGCCAGCAGCTTTGGACTAGCGGCAGATACGCAGTATTTT
CASSFGLAADTQYF
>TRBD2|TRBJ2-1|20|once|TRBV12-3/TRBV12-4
TGTGCCAGCAGTTTAAGGCGCGGGAGCCGCGGGTTGGGTTCCTACAATGAGCAGTTCTTC
CASSLRRGSRGLGSYNEQFF
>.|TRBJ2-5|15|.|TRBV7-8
TGTGCCGGGGGCCGCGGGACCCGGGAGAACGATACCCAGTACTTC
CAGGRGTRENDTQYF
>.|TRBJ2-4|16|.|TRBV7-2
TGTGCCAGCAGCGGGGGCGCGGGACGTGTCAAAGAGATTCAGTACTTC
CASSGGAGRVKEIQYF
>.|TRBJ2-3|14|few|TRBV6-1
TGTGCCAGCCGAAGGACAGAAAGCACAGATACGCAGTATTTT
CASRRTESTDTQYF
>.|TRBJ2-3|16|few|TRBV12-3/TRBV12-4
TGTGCCAGCAGTTCCCAGGGTTTTGGTGTGTCGGATACGCAGTATTTT
CASSSQGFGVSDTQYF
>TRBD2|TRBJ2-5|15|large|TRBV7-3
TGTGCCAGCAGCTGGGGACTAGCGGGAGCGGAGACCCAGTACTTC
CASSWGLAGAETQYF
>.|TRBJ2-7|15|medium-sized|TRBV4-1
TGCGCCAGCAGCCACCGAAGACTGAGCTCCTACGAGCAGTACTTC
CASSHRRLSSYEQYF
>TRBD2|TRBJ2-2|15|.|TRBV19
TGTGCCAGTCGCGAGGCGGGAGCAGTTGTCGGGGAGCTGTTTTTT
CASREAGAVVGELFF
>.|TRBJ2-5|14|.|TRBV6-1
TGTGCGGGGAGTGGGGGCCGAGACCAAAAGACCCAGTACTTC
CAGSGGRDQKTQYF
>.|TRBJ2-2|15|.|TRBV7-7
TGTGCTAGCAGCACGTCCGACGGGGTCACCGGGGAGCTGTTTTTT
CASSTSDGVTGELFF
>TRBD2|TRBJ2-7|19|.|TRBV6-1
TGTGCCAGCAGTGAAGCGGGGCTAGCGGGAGTTCAGTTCTCATACGAGCAGTACTTC
CASSEAGLAGVQFSYEQYF
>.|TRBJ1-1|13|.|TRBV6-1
TGTGCCAGCAACCGGGGCTCGAACACTGAAGCTTTCTTT
CASNRGSNTEAFF
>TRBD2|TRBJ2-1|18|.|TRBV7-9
TGTGCCAGCAGCTCCCCCCGGGGGCTAGCGGGACAGACCAATGAGCAGTTCTTC
CASSSPRGLAGQTNEQFF
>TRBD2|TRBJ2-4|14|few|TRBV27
TGTGCCAGCAGACGAGCGGGAGGGCCAAACATTCAGTACTTC
CASRRAGGPNIQYF
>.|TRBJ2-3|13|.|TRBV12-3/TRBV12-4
TGTGCCAGCACCTCGGGCTTCCCGGATACGCAGTATTTT
CASTSGFPDTQYF
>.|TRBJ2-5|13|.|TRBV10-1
TGCGCCAGCAGCCGGGACATAAACAATGAGCAGTACTTC
CASSRDINNEQYF
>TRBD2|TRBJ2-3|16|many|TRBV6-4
TGTGCCAGCAGTGACTCGGCGGGAGGTAGCACAGATACGCAGTATTTT
CASSDSAGGSTDTQYF
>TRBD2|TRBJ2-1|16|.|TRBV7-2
TGTGCCAGCAGCTTATCAGCGGGAGGGCCCTACAATGAGCAGTTCTTC
CASSLSAGGPYNEQFF
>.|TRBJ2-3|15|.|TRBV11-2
TGTGCCAGCAGCTTTAGGGGCCGCGTCCAAGATACCCAGTATTTC
CASSFRGRVQDTQYF
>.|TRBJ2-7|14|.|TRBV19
TGTGCCAGTAGTTCTCGGATTTTTTACAATGAGCAGTACTTC
CASSSRIFYNEQYF
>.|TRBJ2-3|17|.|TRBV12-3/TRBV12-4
TGTGCCAGCAGCCGCGCCTCGGGGCCGTGGGCCACAAACACGCAGTATTTC
CASSRASGPWATNTQYF